The next 29 T cell receptor beta chains were all read from a single sample in a study of blood T cell repertoires in COVID-19. Clones were sequenced by immunoSEQ multiplex PCR, and TCRdb holds only the in-frame ones, with some missing. Here the sample spans some 250,000 clones, roughly 87% being singletons. The specimen was peripheral blood. These TCRs come from a woman younger than 45 with acute or convalescent COVID-19.

V and J are TRBV2 and TRBJ2-7; tentative D call: TRBD2 (5 bases). Trimming stripped 7 bases from V and 9 bases from J, with 22 bases between. The CDR3 is 14 amino acids. CDR1 is SNHLY and CDR2 is FYNNEI in the germline V gene. CDR3 region: CASTVGQGGGRQYF. CDR3 DNA: TGTGCCAGCACCGTAGGGCAAGGAGGAGGACGGCAGTACTTC.

This clone was observed once. The genes are TRBV12-3 or TRBV12-4 and TRBJ1-2; 7 bases fit TRBD1. V dropped 6 bases and J dropped 4; count of bases not matched to a gene: 5. The CDR3 has 13 residues. The CDR3 DNA is TGTGCCAGCAGGAGGGACAGTCCCTATGGCTACACCTTC. It specifies CASRRDSPYGYTF.

This clone has just a few counts. CDR3 nucleotide sequence: TGTGCCAGCAGCCTTAGCGGTACTAGCACAGATACGCAGTATTTT. Protein product: CASSLSGTSTDTQYF. This chain uses TRBV9 with TRBJ2-3, with D possibly matching TRBD2 (6 bases). V lost 4 bases, J lost 0 bases, and 12 bases lay in between. CDR1 is SGDLS and CDR2 is YYNGEE in the germline V gene. This CDR3 has 15 amino acids. The full variable domain, in which reference TRBV9 and TRBJ2-3 provide the parts outside the CDR3, is DSGVTQTPKHLITATGQRVTLRCSPRSGDLSVYWYQQSLDQGLQFLIQYYNGEERAKGNILERFSAQQFPDLHSELNLSSLELGDSALYFCASSLSGTSTDTQYFGPGTRLTVL.

V usage is TRBV7-6 and J usage is TRBJ2-7; TRBD2 agrees at 16 bases. V lost 1 base to trimming and J lost 3 bases; unmatched junction nucleotides: 9. CDR3 size: 19 residues. The germline gives CDR1 SGHVS, CDR2 FNYEAQ. The CDR3 sequence is CASSLGSGTSGRALYEQYF. DNA of the CDR3: TGTGCCAGCAGCTTAGGGAGTGGGACTAGCGGGAGGGCCCTCTACGAGCAGTACTTC.

This chain connects TRBV12-3 or TRBV12-4 to TRBJ1-1; D gene unclear. The CDR3 runs 12 residues. The germline V and J ends were trimmed by 6 bases and 1 base, with 6 bases remaining between them. The CDR3 protein is CASRYWNTEAFF. CDR3 DNA sequence: TGTGCCAGCAGGTATTGGAACACTGAAGCTTTCTTT.

This CDR3 is CASSQGAGTYEQYF. CDR3 DNA: TGTGCCAGCAGCCAAGGGGCCGGTACCTACGAGCAGTACTTC. V and J are TRBV3-1 (or the pseudogene TRBV3-2) and TRBJ2-7; D remains ambiguous. Trimming left V 1 base short and J 2 bases short, with 9 bases between. CDR1 and CDR2 from the germline V gene are LGHDT and YNNKEL (reference sequence). The CDR3 is 14 residues long.

Of note for this clone: The same CDR3 is also encoded by other DNA sequences in this sample. This chain links TRBV19 with TRBJ2-5; the D gene is possibly TRBD2 (6 bases). The CDR3 extends over 15 amino acids. Germline V gene lookup returns CDR1 LNHDA and CDR2 SQIVND (reference sequence). The V and J ends lost 0 bases and 5 bases respectively, with 13 bases between them. DNA for the CDR3: TGTGCCAGTAGTATAGACCGGACCGGAGGGGAGACCCAGTACTTC. Its translation: CASSIDRTGGETQYF.

V gene TRBV30 combines with J gene TRBJ2-1; 10 bases line up with TRBD2. The trim removed 0 bases at V and 12 bases at J, leaving 5 bases unmatched. Germline CDR1 and CDR2: GTSNPN and SVGIG (reference sequence). This CDR3 comprises 13 residues. CDR3 sequence (DNA): TGTGCCTGGAGTGTTTCTAGCGGGAGAAGGCAGTTCTTC. Translation gives CAWSVSSGRRQFF.

The rearrangement links TRBV11-3 to TRBJ1-1; D unresolved. The V gene lost 3 bases and the J gene lost 5 bases, with 13 bases spanning the gap. The CDR3 has 14 residues. Germline CDR1 SGHNT, CDR2 YENEEA. CDR3 loop: CASSFRPLSTEAFF. CDR3 nucleotide sequence: TGTGCCAGCAGCTTCAGGCCCTTGAGTACTGAAGCTTTCTTT.

V gene TRBV11-1 combines with J gene TRBJ2-7; 11 nucleotides match TRBD2. The CDR3 is made up of 15 amino acids. The germline CDR1 and CDR2 sequences are SGHAT and FQDESV (reference sequence). The V gene end was trimmed by 5 bases and the J gene end by 0 bases; junction bases not matched to a gene: 3. In nucleotides, the CDR3 is TGTGCCAGCAGCACGGGACTAGCGGCCTCCTACGAGCAGTACTTC. Amino acids: CASSTGLAASYEQYF.

The chain has TRBV3-1 (or the pseudogene TRBV3-2) and TRBJ1-1; perhaps TRBD1 as D (5 bases). Germline values: CDR1 LGHDT, CDR2 YNNKEL (reference sequence). The CDR3 has 17 amino acids. The V gene lost 1 base and the J gene lost 1 base, with 16 bases spanning the gap. The CDR3 is CASSQGRGRPTNTEAFF. In DNA, the CDR3 is TGTGCCAGCAGCCAAGGGCGGGGCCGGCCAACGAACACTGAAGCTTTCTTT.

This clone was seen a single time. This chain connects TRBV12-3 or TRBV12-4 to TRBJ2-1; TRBD2 matches 9 bases. CDR3 length: 11 residues. J gave up 13 bases and V 7 bases, and 5 bases lay outside the gene matches. CDR3 nucleotide sequence: TGTGCCAGCACCCTTAGCGGGAGCCAGTTCTTC. It specifies CASTLSGSQFF.

V is TRBV27 and J is TRBJ2-3; 8 nucleotides line up with TRBD2. The CDR3 has 13 amino acids. V was clipped by 10 bases and J by 3 bases; unmatched bases: 6. Per the germline V gene, CDR1 is MNHEY and CDR2 is SMNVEV (reference sequence). CDR3 in amino acids: CATRGLGTDTQYF. CDR3 sequence (DNA): TGTGCCACCCGGGGACTAGGGACAGATACGCAGTATTTT.

V gene TRBV24-1 combines with J gene TRBJ2-1; tentatively, D is TRBD2 (6 bases). Germline values: CDR1 KGHDR, CDR2 SFDVKD. The V end was cut by 6 bases, the J end by 7 bases, with 15 bases between. The CDR3 has 14 residues. The CDR3 region is CATSNRDSLNEQFF. CDR3 DNA sequence: TGTGCCACCAGTAACCGGGACTCGTTGAATGAGCAGTTCTTC.

This chain connects TRBV5-4 to TRBJ2-7; TRBD1 matches 7 bases. The CDR3 is 13 amino acids. Germline V gene sequence: CDR1 SGHNT, CDR2 YYREEE (reference sequence). V shed 5 bases, J shed 7 bases, and the junction held 9 bases outside the gene matches. The CDR3 DNA is TGTGCCAGCAGTTTACAGGGGACGGGGGAGCAGTACTTC. This translates into CASSLQGTGEQYF.

The rearrangement links TRBV18 to TRBJ1-1; D is perhaps TRBD1 (6 bases). Germline values: CDR1 KGHSH, CDR2 LQKENI. The CDR3 has 16 amino acids. The germline V and J ends were trimmed by 5 bases and 1 base, with 17 bases remaining between them. Here the CDR3 DNA reads TGTGCCAGCTCAACAGGCCACAGGGTTCGGAACACTGAAGCTTTCTTT. Translation: CASSTGHRVRNTEAFF.

This chain joins TRBV30 and TRBJ2-1; the match to TRBD2 covers 11 bases. Germline values: CDR1 GTSNPN, CDR2 SVGIG (reference sequence). V shed 0 bases and J 7 bases; nucleotides not matched to a gene: 5. The length of the CDR3 is 15 residues. The CDR3 nucleotides read TGTGCCTGGAGTGTGGCTAGCGGGAGGCTAAATGAGCAGTTCTTC. Its translation: CAWSVASGRLNEQFF.

V gene TRBV5-8 combines with J gene TRBJ1-2, with 7 bases fitting TRBD1. Germline CDR1 reads SGHTS; CDR2 reads YDEGEE. Trimming removed 1 base from V and 6 bases from J; junction bases left unmatched: 3. CDR3 size: 13 residues. CDR3 region: CASSLYTGDGYTF. The DNA for the CDR3 is TGTGCCAGCAGCTTGTACACAGGGGATGGCTACACCTTC.

V and J are TRBV19 and TRBJ2-7, with 11 nucleotides matching TRBD2. Germline V lookup: CDR1 LNHDA, CDR2 SQIVND (reference sequence). This CDR3 is built from 15 residues. V shed 5 bases and J 5 bases; nucleotides not matched to a gene: 8. In nucleotides, the CDR3 is TGTGCCAGTAGTCCAATAGCGGGAGGGCTCAACGAGCAGTACTTC. As protein: CASSPIAGGLNEQYF.

The CDR3: CASSHGVVAGRYNEQFF. CDR3 DNA sequence: TGTGCCAGCAGCCACGGGGTGGTAGCGGGTAGATACAATGAGCAGTTCTTC. The rearrangement links TRBV11-2 to TRBJ2-1; 7 positions agree with TRBD2. The germline CDR1 and CDR2 sequences are SGHAT and FQNNGV. The J segment lost 4 bases and the V segment lost 5 bases, leaving 14 bases of the junction unmatched. This CDR3 region has 17 residues. The variable domain in full, with the rest retrieved from reference TRBV11-2 and TRBJ2-1, is EAGVAQSPRYKIIEKRQSVAFWCNPISGHATLYWYQQILGQGPKLLIQFQNNGVVDDSQLPKDRFSAERLKGVDSTLKIQPAKLEDSAVYLCASSHGVVAGRYNEQFFGPGTRLTVL.

The chain uses TRBV9 and TRBJ2-1; 12 bases fit TRBD2. The CDR3 loop spans 16 amino acids. The germline gives CDR1 SGDLS, CDR2 YYNGEE. Trimming at V came to 4 bases and at J to 4 bases, leaving 6 bases not matched to a gene. CDR3 sequence (DNA): TGTGCCAGCAGCCTCCGGACTAGCGGGACTTACAATGAGCAGTTCTTC. Protein product: CASSLRTSGTYNEQFF.

J is TRBJ1-4 and V is TRBV29-1, with 10 bases aligning to TRBD1. This CDR3 contains 17 residues. Germline V lookup: CDR1 SQVTM, CDR2 ANQGSEA. Trimming removed 0 bases from V and 7 bases from J; junction bases left unmatched: 11. The DNA of the CDR3 is TGCAGCGTTGAAGATTGGGACAGGGGCCTTGCTGGTGAAAAACTGTTTTTT. The encoded protein is CSVEDWDRGLAGEKLFF.

The V call is TRBV7-9, the J call TRBJ1-1; 7 bases map to TRBD1. V shed 5 bases and J 5 bases; nucleotides not matched to a gene: 2. Germline V CDR1 and CDR2: SEHNR, FQNEAQ (reference sequence). The CDR3 length is 12 residues. The CDR3 protein is CASSRTGTEAFF. In nucleotides, the CDR3 is TGTGCCAGCAGCCGGACAGGAACTGAAGCTTTCTTT. Together with reference TRBV7-9 and TRBJ1-1, the CDR3 gives the full variable domain: DTGVSQNPRHKITKRGQNVTFRCDPISEHNRLYWYRQTLGQGPEFLTYFQNEAQLEKSRLLSDRFSAERPKGSFSTLEIQRTEQGDSAMYLCASSRTGTEAFFGQGTRLTVV.

V gene TRBV19 combines with J gene TRBJ2-1, with a tentative D call TRBD1 (6 bases). The CDR3 totals 15 residues. Per germline, CDR1 LNHDA and CDR2 SQIVND (reference sequence). Trimming left V 6 bases short and J 0 bases short, with 12 bases between. The chain's CDR3 is CASSQDSSSYNEQFF. In nucleotides, the CDR3 is TGTGCCAGTAGCCAGGACAGTAGCTCCTACAATGAGCAGTTCTTC.

The chain recombines TRBV30 with TRBJ1-5; possibly TRBD1 for D (5 bases). This CDR3 region has 14 residues. From germline, CDR1 is GTSNPN and CDR2 SVGIG (reference sequence). V lost 4 bases to trimming and J lost 5 bases, with 15 bases between them. CDR3 nucleotides: TGTGCCTGGAACCGGGACTGGACCGATCAGCCCCAGCATTTT. Residues: CAWNRDWTDQPQHF.

This clone was recorded a few times. This chain connects TRBV5-6 to TRBJ1-2; 7 bases align to TRBD1. Germline V gives CDR1 SGHDT, CDR2 YYEEEE. J gave up 7 bases and V 3 bases, and 12 bases lay outside the gene matches. The CDR3 extends over 15 amino acids. The CDR3 reads CASSWTGTASLGYTF. The CDR3 DNA follows: TGTGCCAGCAGCTGGACAGGAACGGCGTCTCTTGGCTACACCTTC.

The chain joins TRBV6-6 to TRBJ1-1; tentatively, D is TRBD1 (5 bases). Germline CDR1 is MNHNY and CDR2 is SVGAGI (reference sequence). The CDR3 consists of 14 residues. The V gene lost 5 bases and the J gene lost 1 base, with 11 bases spanning the gap. The CDR3 DNA is TGTGCCAGCAGTAGGTCAGGGCCGAACACTGAAGCTTTCTTT. Protein: CASSRSGPNTEAFF.

The chain carries TRBV18 and TRBJ2-7, with 8 bases identical to TRBD2. CDR1 KGHSH and CDR2 LQKENI come from the germline V gene. J gave up 4 bases and V 2 bases, and 10 bases lay outside the gene matches. This CDR3 is built from 16 residues. The CDR3 DNA reads as TGTGCCAGCTCACCAGAAGGTCTAGCGGGCCTTTACGAGCAGTACTTC. It codes for CASSPEGLAGLYEQYF.

The genes are TRBV18 and TRBJ2-3, with D possibly being TRBD2 (5 bases). The CDR3 totals 14 residues. Germline-derived CDR1 and CDR2 are KGHSH and LQKENI. V shed 4 bases and J shed 6 bases, with 14 bases lying between them. CDR3 in DNA: TGTGCCAGCTCACGACGTGACCGCGGGGATACGCAGTATTTT. This codes for CASSRRDRGDTQYF.